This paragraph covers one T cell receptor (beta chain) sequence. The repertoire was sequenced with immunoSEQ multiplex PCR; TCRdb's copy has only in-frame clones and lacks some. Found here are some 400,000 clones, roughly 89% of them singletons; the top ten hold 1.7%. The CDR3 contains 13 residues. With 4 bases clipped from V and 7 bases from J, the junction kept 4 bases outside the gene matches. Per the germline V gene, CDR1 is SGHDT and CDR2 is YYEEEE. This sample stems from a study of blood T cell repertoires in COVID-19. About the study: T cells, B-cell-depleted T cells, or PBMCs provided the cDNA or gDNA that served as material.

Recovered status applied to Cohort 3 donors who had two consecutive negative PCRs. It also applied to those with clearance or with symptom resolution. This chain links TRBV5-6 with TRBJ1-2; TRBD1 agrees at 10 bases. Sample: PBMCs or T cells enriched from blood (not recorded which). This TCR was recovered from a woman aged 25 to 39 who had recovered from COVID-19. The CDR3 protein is CASSPDRGFGYTF. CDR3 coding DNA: TGTGCCAGCAGCCCGGACAGGGGGTTTGGCTACACCTTC.